This TCR beta chain was sequenced during a study of T cell changes during pregnancy in multiple sclerosis. Produced via immunoSEQ multiplex PCR; TCRdb's table is partial and in-frame only. The top ten hold 0.31% of the sample, which has approximately 50,000 clones, approximately 94% seen once. This clone came up once. The CDR3 is 14 residues long. Germline-derived CDR1 and CDR2 are ENHRY and SYGVKD. V dropped 7 bases and J dropped 3; count of bases not matched to a gene: 5. The rearrangement uses TRBV10-3 and TRBJ2-3; 9 nucleotides align to TRBD1. This TCR derives from a female donor with multiple sclerosis, enrolled in a pregnancy study. This specimen was CD4+ T cells from peripheral blood mononuclear cells, taken in the third trimester of pregnancy. CDR3 region: CAITATGGTDTQYF. DNA for the CDR3: TGTGCCATCACAGCGACAGGGGGGACAGATACGCAGTATTTT.